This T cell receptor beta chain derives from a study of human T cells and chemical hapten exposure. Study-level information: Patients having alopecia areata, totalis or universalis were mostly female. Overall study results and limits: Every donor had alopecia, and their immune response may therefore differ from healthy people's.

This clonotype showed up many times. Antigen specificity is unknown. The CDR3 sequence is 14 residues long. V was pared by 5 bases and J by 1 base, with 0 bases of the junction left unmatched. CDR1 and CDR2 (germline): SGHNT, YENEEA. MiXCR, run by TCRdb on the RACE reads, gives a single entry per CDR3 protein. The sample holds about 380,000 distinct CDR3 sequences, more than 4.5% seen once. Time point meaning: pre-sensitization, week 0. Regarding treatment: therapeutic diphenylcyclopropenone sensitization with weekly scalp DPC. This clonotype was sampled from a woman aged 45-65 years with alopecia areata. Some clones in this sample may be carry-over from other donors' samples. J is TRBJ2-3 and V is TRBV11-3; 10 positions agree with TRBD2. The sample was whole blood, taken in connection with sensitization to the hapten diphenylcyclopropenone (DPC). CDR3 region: CASSGTSGTDTQYF. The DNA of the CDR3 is TGTGCCAGCAGCGGGACTAGCGGCACAGATACGCAGTATTTT.